This paragraph reports one T cell receptor (beta chain). This record comes from a study of early T cells in non-severe SARS-CoV-2 infection. CDR3 length: 18 residues. V gave up 0 bases and J gave up 2 bases; unmatched junction bases: 5. The germline CDR1 and CDR2 sequences are SGHTA and FQGTGA. TCRdb used MiXCR to reprocess the 5' RACE reads, holding one entry per CDR3 protein. The sample has fewer than 95,000 distinct CDR3 sequences; roughly 15% are singletons. The receptor was isolated from an adult who was a healthcare worker with PCR-confirmed SARS-CoV-2 infection or an uninfected control (not recorded which). Source: whole blood, taken at baseline. This chain links TRBV7-3 with TRBJ2-6, with 9 bases aligning to TRBD1. In DNA, the CDR3 is TGTGCCAGCAGCTTAACGACAGGGGGAGGCCCTGGGGCCAACGTCCTGACTTTC. This encodes CASSLTTGGGPGANVLTF.